This TCR beta chain was documented in a study of T cells in Graves' hyperthyroidism and ophthalmopathy. CDR1 SNHLY and CDR2 FYNNEI come from the germline V gene. V trimming: 7 bases; J trimming: 4 bases; junction bases outside the gene matches: 8. The CDR3 covers 14 residues. Points from the study as a whole: A model of 13 V-J pairs discriminated ophthalmopathy from stable hyperthyroidism. Model predictions of ophthalmopathy came a median 6.5 months before onset.

What was amplified from RNA transcripts were TCR beta CDR3 regions. First-round RT-PCR targeting the TCR CDR3 was performed with the HTBI primer set. One entry per CDR3 protein, called by TCRdb with MiXCR from the multiplex PCR reads. Here the sample spans a few hundred thousand distinct CDR3 sequences, under 25% being singletons. The sample holds one count of this clonotype. No antigen is known for it. Sequencing used blood. This TCR came from a woman in her 70s with Graves' ophthalmopathy. The V gene is TRBV2, the J gene TRBJ2-3; 7 bases line up with TRBD2. CDR3 protein: CASKWGGGADTQYF. In DNA, the CDR3 is TGTGCCAGCAAGTGGGGGGGGGGGGCAGATACGCAGTATTTT.